The rows below give T cell receptor beta chains drawn from one sample of a study of cytomegalovirus exposure and HLA in healthy donors. Using immunoSEQ multiplex PCR, the repertoire was profiled, and TCRdb retains in-frame clones only, with some absent. The sample includes approximately 70,000 clones. The sample comprised PBMCs. These receptors were collected from a female donor in good health and CMV-seropositive. Each CDR3 is given with its conserved first and last residue. D genes are given only for firm matches. Rows may omit the clone size; those that give it use once, few, many or a size class.

d_call j_call v_call clone_size cdr3_aa cdr3_nt
TRBD1 TRBJ2-5 TRBV4-3 . CASSQNRGLETQYF TGCGCCAGCAGCCAGAACAGGGGGCTTGAGACCCAGTACTTC
TRBD1 TRBJ1-5 TRBV19 . CASSLITGTDQPQHF TGTGCCAGTAGTTTAATAACCGGGACAGATCAGCCCCAGCATTTT
TRBD1 TRBJ1-2 TRBV19 . CASSEGGKRGYGYTF TGTGCCAGTAGTGAAGGGGGCAAAAGGGGGTATGGCTACACCTTC
TRBD1 TRBJ1-1 TRBV6-1 . CASSDEGAYTEAFF TGTGCCAGCAGTGACGAGGGGGCGTACACTGAAGCTTTCTTT
TRBD1 TRBJ2-7 TRBV2 . CASSTGQGASGEQYF TGTGCCAGCAGCACCGGACAGGGGGCCTCGGGGGAGCAGTACTTC
. TRBJ1-3 TRBV18 . CASSPLPGQNSGNTIYF TGTGCCAGCTCACCACTTCCCGGACAGAACTCTGGAAACACCATATATTTT
TRBD1 TRBJ1-1 TRBV6-6 . CASSYSQGGTEAFF TGTGCCAGCAGTTACTCACAGGGGGGGACTGAAGCTTTCTTT
TRBD1 TRBJ2-7 TRBV19 . CASSGGTGIDEQYF TGTGCCAGTAGTGGGGGGACAGGGATCGACGAGCAGTACTTC
. TRBJ1-1 TRBV27 medium-sized CASSLRSRGNTEAFF TGTGCCAGCAGTTTAAGGTCCCGGGGGAACACTGAAGCTTTCTTT
. TRBJ2-7 TRBV4-1 . CASSQDRDYEQYF TGCGCCAGCAGCCAAGATCGAGATTACGAGCAGTACTTC
. TRBJ2-5 TRBV7-2 . CASSLGYMAGPQETQYF TGTGCCAGCAGCTTAGGATACATGGCGGGACCCCAAGAGACCCAGTACTTC
TRBD2 TRBJ2-7 TRBV7-9 . CASRGTSAVHEQYF TGTGCCAGCAGAGGGACTAGCGCAGTCCACGAGCAGTACTTC
TRBD1 TRBJ2-7 TRBV10-3 . CAISATDRAHEQYF TGTGCCATCAGTGCTACTGACAGGGCCCACGAGCAGTACTTC
. TRBJ1-3 TRBV11-2 . CASSLAGAGNTIYF TGTGCCAGCAGCTTAGCAGGGGCTGGAAACACCATATATTTT
. TRBJ2-3 TRBV29-1 . CSSLYTDKQYF TGCAGCTCCCTATACACAGATAAGCAGTATTTT
. TRBJ1-5 TRBV28 . CASSLSGAYQPQHF TGTGCCAGCAGTTTGTCAGGGGCCTATCAGCCCCAGCATTTT
TRBD1 TRBJ1-4 TRBV12-5 . CASAGTENEKLFF TGTGCTAGTGCCGGGACAGAGAATGAAAAACTGTTTTTT
. TRBJ2-5 TRBV10-1 . CASSETGETQYF TGCGCCAGCAGTGAGACGGGGGAGACCCAGTACTTC
. TRBJ2-7 TRBV18 . CASSPPGSGSGLEQYF TGTGCCAGCTCACCCCCGGGTTCTGGTTCGGGACTCGAGCAGTACTTC
TRBD1 TRBJ1-1 TRBV15 . CATSKGQVQAEAFF TGTGCCACCAGCAAAGGACAGGTTCAGGCTGAAGCTTTCTTT
TRBD2 TRBJ2-7 TRBV5-4 . CASSWGGLAGGSGYEQYF TGTGCCAGCAGCTGGGGGGGACTAGCGGGGGGCTCCGGATACGAGCAGTACTTC
. TRBJ1-3 TRBV7-8 . CASSLEQFRDSSGNTIYF TGTGCCAGCAGCTTAGAACAATTCCGCGACAGCTCTGGAAACACCATATATTTT
TRBD1 TRBJ2-2 TRBV5-1 . CASSLELSGQGSGELFF TGCGCCAGCAGCTTGGAGTTGTCTGGACAGGGGTCCGGGGAGCTGTTTTTT
TRBD1 TRBJ1-2 TRBV5-1 . CASSLTGTGGSASFGGYTF TGCGCCAGCAGCTTGACCGGGACAGGGGGCTCGGCTAGTTTTGGTGGCTACACCTTC
. TRBJ2-1 TRBV7-9 . CASSLVGGSYNEQFF TGTGCCAGCAGCTTAGTGGGCGGGTCATACAATGAGCAGTTCTTC
. TRBJ2-7 TRBV27 . CASSRTVQGGRIYEQYF TGTGCCAGCAGTCGTACTGTACAGGGGGGGAGGATCTACGAGCAGTACTTC